One and the same sample provided the 10 T cell receptor beta chains below, sequenced in a study of T cell responses to AZD1222 COVID-19 vaccine. Sequencing used immunoSEQ multiplex PCR; TCRdb keeps in-frame clones, though not all of them. The profile shows about 160,000 clones, 90% to 95% of them singletons. Material: peripheral blood, obtained on day 0 of MenACWY control vaccination. These TCRs come from an adult in good health.

This chain links TRBV18 with TRBJ2-7, with 9 nucleotides matching TRBD1. J gave up 4 bases and V 2 bases, and 3 bases lay outside the gene matches. CDR1 and CDR2 (germline): KGHSH, LQKENI. The CDR3 consists of 14 residues. CDR3: CASSPSDRGYEQYF. The CDR3 DNA is TGTGCCAGCTCACCATCGGACAGGGGATACGAGCAGTACTTC.

The V call is TRBV19, the J call TRBJ2-3; 9 bases align to TRBD2. CDR1 and CDR2 (germline): LNHDA, SQIVND (reference sequence). This CDR3 has 18 residues. Losses at the gene ends were 1 base for V and 1 base for J; bases not matched to a gene: 9. The DNA for the CDR3 is TGTGCCAGTAGTATAGCTGCGGGAGGGCCGGTGGGCACAGATACGCAGTATTTT. Translating gives CASSIAAGGPVGTDTQYF.

The CDR3: CASRLPGLANEQFF. CDR3 bases: TGTGCCAGCCGCCTCCCGGGACTAGCAAATGAGCAGTTCTTC. V gene TRBV6-5 combines with J gene TRBJ2-1; 9 bases match TRBD2. Germline V gene data show CDR1 as MNHEY and CDR2 as SVGAGI. J lost 7 bases, V lost 8 bases, and 9 bases had no gene match. The CDR3 consists of 14 residues.

In regard to this clone: Distinct nucleotide sequences in the sample also encode this CDR3. V gene TRBV9 combines with J gene TRBJ2-7; D remains unclear. This CDR3 comprises 14 residues. V was cut by 0 bases and J by 2 bases, with 9 bases left in between. From germline, CDR1 is SGDLS and CDR2 YYNGEE. The CDR3 sequence is CASSVGTDPYEQYF. The CDR3 bases are TGTGCCAGCAGCGTAGGTACGGATCCCTACGAGCAGTACTTC. The variable domain in full, completed from reference TRBV9 and TRBJ2-7, reads DSGVTQTPKHLITATGQRVTLRCSPRSGDLSVYWYQQSLDQGLQFLIQYYNGEERAKGNILERFSAQQFPDLHSELNLSSLELGDSALYFCASSVGTDPYEQYFGPGTRLTVT.

Here the CDR3 DNA reads TGTGCCAGCAGCTCACTTAGGACAGTTTTGAACACTGAAGCTTTCTTT. Protein: CASSSLRTVLNTEAFF. The chain carries TRBV11-3 and TRBJ1-1, with a possible D match to TRBD1 (6 bases). There are 16 residues in the CDR3. CDR1 and CDR2 from the germline V gene are SGHNT and YENEEA. V lost 4 bases, J lost 0 bases, and 15 bases lay in between.

In nucleotides, the CDR3 is TGTGCCAGTAGTCAAGGGACAGGGAGGAACTATGGCTACACCTTC. It specifies CASSQGTGRNYGYTF. This chain joins TRBV19 and TRBJ1-2; 9 nucleotides match TRBD1. The length of the CDR3 is 15 residues. V was clipped by 5 bases and J by 2 bases; unmatched bases: 6. The germline V gene encodes CDR1 LNHDA and CDR2 SQIVND (reference sequence).

The V and J genes are TRBV11-3 and TRBJ1-1; TRBD1 might be the D (6 bases). Germline CDR1 reads SGHNT; CDR2 reads YENEEA. With 4 bases removed from V and 3 bases from J, the gap between germline ends came to 12 bases. The CDR3 contains 14 residues. Written as DNA, the CDR3 is TGTGCCAGCAGCTCGGGGGGCGCCCACACTGAAGCTTTCTTT. This codes for CASSSGGAHTEAFF.

This clone was seen a single time. The chain carries TRBV27 and TRBJ1-4; D is unresolved. The CDR3 is made up of 14 amino acids. Trimming took 11 bases from V and 0 from J, leaving 13 bases between them. Germline V lookup: CDR1 MNHEY, CDR2 SMNVEV (reference sequence). In nucleotides, the CDR3 is TGTGCCTCCTCCGGCCTAGCAACTAATGAAAAACTGTTTTTT. It yields the protein CASSGLATNEKLFF. The variable domain in full, with the rest retrieved from reference TRBV27 and TRBJ1-4, is EAQVTQNPRYLITVTGKKLTVTCSQNMNHEYMSWYRQDPGLGLRQIYYSMNVEVTDKGDVPEGYKVSRKEKRNFPLILESPSPNQTSLYFCASSGLATNEKLFFGSGTQLSVL.

The chain employs TRBV24-1 and TRBJ2-6; D unclear. Germline CDR1 KGHDR, CDR2 SFDVKD. Trimming stripped 11 bases from V and 1 base from J, with 17 bases between. This CDR3 comprises 16 residues. CDR3 sequence reads: CARIGPPYSGANVLTF. CDR3 nucleotide sequence: TGTGCCAGAATTGGGCCCCCCTATTCTGGGGCCAACGTCCTGACTTTC.

This rearrangement joins TRBV9 to TRBJ2-7; TRBD1 aligns across 8 bases. Germline values: CDR1 SGDLS, CDR2 YYNGEE. Losses at the gene ends were 1 base for V and 6 bases for J; bases not matched to a gene: 12. The CDR3 sequence is 16 residues long. CDR3 nucleotide sequence: TGTGCCAGCAGCGTAAGTTCCGGGACAGGAGTTGGCGAGCAGTACTTC. This codes for CASSVSSGTGVGEQYF.